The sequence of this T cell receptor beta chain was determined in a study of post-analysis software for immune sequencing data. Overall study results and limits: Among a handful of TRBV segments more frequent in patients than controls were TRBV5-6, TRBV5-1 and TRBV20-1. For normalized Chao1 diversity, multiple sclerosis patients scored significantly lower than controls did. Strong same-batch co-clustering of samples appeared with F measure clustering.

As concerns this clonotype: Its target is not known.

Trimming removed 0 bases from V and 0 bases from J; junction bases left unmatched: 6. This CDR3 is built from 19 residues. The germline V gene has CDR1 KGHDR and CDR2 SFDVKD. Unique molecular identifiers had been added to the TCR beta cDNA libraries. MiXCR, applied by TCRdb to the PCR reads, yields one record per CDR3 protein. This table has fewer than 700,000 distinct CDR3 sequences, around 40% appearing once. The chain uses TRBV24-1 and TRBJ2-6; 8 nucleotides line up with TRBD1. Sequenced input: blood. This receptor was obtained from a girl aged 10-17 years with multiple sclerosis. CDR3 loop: CATSDLQGQVSSGANVLTF. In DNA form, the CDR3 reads TGTGCCACCAGTGATTTGCAGGGACAGGTTAGCTCTGGGGCCAACGTCCTGACTTTC.